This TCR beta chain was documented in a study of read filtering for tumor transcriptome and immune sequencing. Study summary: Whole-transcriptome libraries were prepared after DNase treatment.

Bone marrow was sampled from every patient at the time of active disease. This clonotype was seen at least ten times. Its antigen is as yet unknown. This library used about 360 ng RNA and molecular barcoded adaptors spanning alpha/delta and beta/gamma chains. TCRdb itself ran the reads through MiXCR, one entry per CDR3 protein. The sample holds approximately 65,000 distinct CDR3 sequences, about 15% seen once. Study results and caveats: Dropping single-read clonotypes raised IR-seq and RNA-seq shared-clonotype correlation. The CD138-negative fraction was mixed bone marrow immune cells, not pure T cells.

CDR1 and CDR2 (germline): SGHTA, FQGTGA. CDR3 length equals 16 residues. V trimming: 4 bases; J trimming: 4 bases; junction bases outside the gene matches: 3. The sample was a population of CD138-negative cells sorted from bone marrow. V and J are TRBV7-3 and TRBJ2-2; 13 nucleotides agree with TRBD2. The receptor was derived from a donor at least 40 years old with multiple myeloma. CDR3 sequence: CASSSGLAGVTGELFF. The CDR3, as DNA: TGTGCCAGCAGCTCCGGACTAGCGGGAGTCACCGGGGAGCTGTTTTTT.